The rows below give T cell receptor beta chains drawn from one sample of a study of blood T cell repertoires in COVID-19. TCRdb keeps only in-frame clones here, not all; method: immunoSEQ multiplex PCR. The sample lists 55,000 to 80,000 clones; less than 85% were seen once. Material for sequencing was peripheral blood. The receptors here all came from a man in his fifties or sixties with acute or convalescent COVID-19. Both conserved end residues are part of each CDR3. The D gene is left open where the match is weak. Only some rows state a clone size, as once, few, many or a class for expanded clones.

size	V	length	D	J	CDR3
NA	TRBV5-6	15	NA	TRBJ1-2	CASSLFYQGLNGYTF
NA	TRBV19	12	NA	TRBJ1-2	CASTQGEYGYTF
NA	TRBV7-6	17	TRBD1	TRBJ2-7	CASSLAVRQGSSYEQYF
NA	TRBV5-3	19	TRBD1	TRBJ1-2	CARSLVWDRVIVYNYGYTF
medium-sized	TRBV30	14	NA	TRBJ1-6	CAWTSRPNNSPLHF
NA	TRBV19	14	NA	TRBJ1-1	CASSVQQGNTEAFF
NA	TRBV2	16	TRBD2	TRBJ2-4	CASSGGGVLVKNIQYF
NA	TRBV7-9	17	TRBD1	TRBJ2-5	CASSFPRDRGIQETQYF
NA	TRBV19	16	TRBD1	TRBJ1-5	CASSIIEQGERQPQHF
NA	TRBV5-4	17	TRBD1	TRBJ2-1	CASSLDGTVALQNEQFF
NA	TRBV7-8	14	TRBD2	TRBJ2-2	CASSLTSATGELFF
once	TRBV9	16	NA	TRBJ2-1	CASSMGTFPSYNEQFF
NA	TRBV2	13	NA	TRBJ1-5	CAIQGSSNQPQHF
NA	TRBV28	15	NA	TRBJ1-6	CASSTRQSGNSPLHF
few	TRBV6-2/TRBV6-3	15	NA	TRBJ2-7	CASSYDNSGAYEQYF
NA	TRBV3-1/TRBV3-2	13	NA	TRBJ2-7	CASSLQRAGEQYF
NA	TRBV7-2	14	TRBD1	TRBJ2-7	CASSTDRGTYEQYF
NA	TRBV4-2	15	TRBD1	TRBJ1-1	CASSPGQGAVTEAFF
NA	TRBV27	17	TRBD2	TRBJ2-2	CASSLWVSGRRTGELFF
NA	TRBV30	12	NA	TRBJ1-2	CAWSHSSYGYTF
NA	TRBV5-1	16	NA	TRBJ1-4	CASSEQVGGGNEKLFF
NA	TRBV7-8	14	NA	TRBJ2-7	CASSRGGATGEQYF
NA	TRBV24-1	16	TRBD1	TRBJ2-2	CATSGTDRGNTGELFF
NA	TRBV15	17	TRBD1	TRBJ1-3	CATSRVADRGSGNTIYF
NA	TRBV28	14	NA	TRBJ1-5	CASSLVGVIQPQHF
NA	TRBV7-7	15	NA	TRBJ2-7	CASSPNPYRGGEQYF
NA	TRBV9	15	TRBD1	TRBJ1-4	CASSVEGQQNEKLFF
NA	TRBV19	14	NA	TRBJ2-6	CASAQGSGANVLTF
NA	TRBV4-3	15	TRBD1	TRBJ2-2	CASSPGDRVTGELFF
few	TRBV27	15	NA	TRBJ2-5	CASSLSGVSGETQYF
once	TRBV6-2/TRBV6-3	16	NA	TRBJ1-5	CASSSSGVGGNQPQHF
NA	TRBV5-8	15	TRBD1	TRBJ1-5	CASSSITGAWKPQHF
NA	TRBV30	12	TRBD1	TRBJ1-1	CAWSVIGTEAFF
once	TRBV13	15	TRBD1	TRBJ1-4	CASSLKLDRGEKLFF
NA	TRBV13	16	TRBD1	TRBJ2-7	CASSLGARGKPYEQYF
NA	TRBV10-3	15	TRBD1	TRBJ2-1	CAISESKDRGGEQFF
NA	TRBV28	16	NA	TRBJ1-1	CASSRVGQVGFVEAFF
NA	TRBV19	17	TRBD1	TRBJ1-5	CASSIVRGGRSNQPQHF
once	TRBV5-1	18	NA	TRBJ2-6	CASSFETGSLSGANVLTF
few	TRBV23-1	16	TRBD1	TRBJ2-2	CASSQSGTGRNGELFF
NA	TRBV29-1	14	TRBD2	TRBJ2-1	CSVGTSGKSGEQFF
NA	TRBV6-6	12	NA	TRBJ1-1	CASSVGPREAFF
few	TRBV6-5	15	NA	TRBJ1-3	CASSYVGASGNTIYF
NA	TRBV28	11	NA	TRBJ1-2	CASSATYGYTF
once	TRBV7-2	13	NA	TRBJ1-2	CASSLTYNYGYTF
NA	TRBV9	15	TRBD1	TRBJ2-3	CASSPEGASTDTQYF
NA	TRBV28	14	NA	TRBJ1-2	CASIQKPLIYGYTF
NA	TRBV11-3	13	TRBD2	TRBJ2-3	CASSLTGGDTQYF
NA	TRBV2	15	NA	TRBJ1-1	CASRGFVGGNTEAFF
NA	TRBV18	13	NA	TRBJ2-2	CASSTSGAGELFF
NA	TRBV10-1	14	TRBD2	TRBJ2-7	CASSALTSAYEQYF
NA	TRBV14	13	NA	TRBJ1-1	CASSPSMNTEAFF
NA	TRBV10-3	14	NA	TRBJ1-1	CAISDLGGFPEAFF
NA	TRBV10-1	14	TRBD2	TRBJ2-7	CASRPGLATDEQYF
NA	TRBV2	13	NA	TRBJ2-7	CASSVGHSYEQYF
NA	TRBV19	15	TRBD1	TRBJ2-1	CASSISGQSHNEQFF